The present entry profiles one TCR beta chain with its context. Some clones are missing from TCRdb's copy, which holds only in-frame ones; the method was immunoSEQ multiplex PCR. The top ten clones hold roughly 6.6% of a sample with 350,000 to 450,000 clones, approximately 86% of them seen once. This record comes from a study of blood T cell repertoires in COVID-19. J lost 6 bases, V lost 4 bases, and 4 bases had no gene match. This CDR3 spans 15 amino acids. Germline values: CDR1 LNHDA, CDR2 SQIVND (reference sequence). This TCR came from an older woman with COVID-19, enrolled during active disease. The genes are TRBV19 and TRBJ1-5; TRBD1 matches at 12 bases. Sequenced sample: peripheral blood. In DNA, the CDR3 is TGTGCCAGTAGTACGGGACAGGGGGCAGGTCAGCCCCAGCATTTT. Its protein product is CASSTGQGAGQPQHF.